This is a list of T cell receptor beta chains from one sample in a study of cytomegalovirus exposure and HLA in healthy donors. This table comes from immunoSEQ multiplex PCR, and its TCRdb copy is limited to in-frame clones, with some not included. Of under 200,000 clones listed, approximately 79% are singletons. Sample: PBMCs. These receptors all stem from a man aged 35 to 55 in good health and CMV-seronegative. The CDR3 runs from the conserved cysteine through the conserved F or W. The D gene is left open where the match is weak. A clone size is listed for some rows: how often the clone was seen (once, few, many), or a class if it is expanded.

d_call: NA; v_call: TRBV4-2; clone_size: NA; j_call: TRBJ2-7; cdr3_aa: CASSQGRSLAGAEQYF; cdr3_nt: TGTGCCAGCAGCCAAGGACGATCTCTGGCAGGGGCCGAGCAGTACTTC
d_call: NA; v_call: TRBV19; clone_size: NA; j_call: TRBJ1-5; cdr3_aa: CASSISGEIQPQHF; cdr3_nt: TGTGCCAGTAGTATTTCAGGGGAGATACAGCCCCAGCATTTT
d_call: TRBD2; v_call: TRBV5-1; clone_size: NA; j_call: TRBJ2-3; cdr3_aa: CASSPWGTSGPSTDTQYF; cdr3_nt: TGCGCCAGCAGCCCCTGGGGGACTAGCGGACCATCCACAGATACGCAGTATTTT
d_call: NA; v_call: TRBV19; clone_size: NA; j_call: TRBJ2-1; cdr3_aa: CASSIGGFRNRGEQFF; cdr3_nt: TGTGCCAGTAGTATAGGGGGCTTCAGGAATCGTGGTGAGCAGTTCTTC
d_call: TRBD2; v_call: TRBV28; clone_size: NA; j_call: TRBJ2-7; cdr3_aa: CASRTSGKNYEQYF; cdr3_nt: TGTGCCAGCAGGACTAGCGGGAAGAACTACGAGCAGTACTTC
d_call: TRBD1; v_call: TRBV18; clone_size: NA; j_call: TRBJ2-7; cdr3_aa: CASSPGQGVSYEQYF; cdr3_nt: TGTGCCAGCTCACCAGGTCAGGGGGTATCCTACGAGCAGTACTTC
d_call: NA; v_call: TRBV5-8; clone_size: NA; j_call: TRBJ2-3; cdr3_aa: CASSLAGDSTDTQYF; cdr3_nt: TGTGCCAGCAGCTTGGCGGGAGACTCTACAGATACGCAGTATTTT
d_call: NA; v_call: TRBV11-3; clone_size: NA; j_call: TRBJ2-1; cdr3_aa: CASSSGLRSYNEQFF; cdr3_nt: TGTGCCAGCAGCTCGGGACTCCGCTCCTACAATGAGCAGTTCTTC
d_call: TRBD1; v_call: TRBV5-1; clone_size: NA; j_call: TRBJ2-1; cdr3_aa: CASQGAHEQFF; cdr3_nt: TGCGCCAGCCAGGGGGCCCATGAGCAGTTCTTC
d_call: NA; v_call: TRBV28; clone_size: NA; j_call: TRBJ1-1; cdr3_aa: CASTGVMNTEAFF; cdr3_nt: TGTGCCAGCACCGGGGTCATGAACACTGAAGCTTTCTTT
d_call: TRBD2; v_call: TRBV11-1; clone_size: NA; j_call: TRBJ2-1; cdr3_aa: CAVGSELAGGPSYNEQFF; cdr3_nt: TGTGCCGTCGGCAGCGAACTAGCGGGAGGGCCCTCCTACAATGAGCAGTTCTTC
d_call: NA; v_call: TRBV4-1; clone_size: NA; j_call: TRBJ2-3; cdr3_aa: CASSQGISGSGTDTQYF; cdr3_nt: TGCGCCAGCAGCCAAGGAATTTCGGGAAGCGGCACAGATACGCAGTATTTT
d_call: TRBD1; v_call: TRBV5-8; clone_size: NA; j_call: TRBJ2-5; cdr3_aa: CASSSRGQGMETQYF; cdr3_nt: TGTGCCAGCAGCTCACGGGGACAGGGGATGGAGACCCAGTACTTC
d_call: TRBD2; v_call: TRBV7-2; clone_size: NA; j_call: TRBJ2-7; cdr3_aa: CASSPQAGNYEQYF; cdr3_nt: TGTGCCAGCAGCCCCCAAGCGGGGAACTACGAGCAGTACTTC
d_call: TRBD2; v_call: TRBV11-1; clone_size: NA; j_call: TRBJ2-7; cdr3_aa: CASTLWGGSSEQYF; cdr3_nt: TGTGCCAGCACCTTATGGGGGGGATCCTCCGAGCAGTACTTC
d_call: NA; v_call: TRBV29-1; clone_size: once; j_call: TRBJ2-7; cdr3_aa: CSVGGGGYEQYF; cdr3_nt: TGCAGCGTTGGAGGGGGGGGTTACGAGCAGTACTTC
d_call: TRBD2; v_call: TRBV5-1; clone_size: NA; j_call: TRBJ2-3; cdr3_aa: CASSLALAGGQDTQYF; cdr3_nt: TGCGCCAGCAGCTTAGCGTTAGCGGGAGGGCAGGATACGCAGTATTTT
d_call: NA; v_call: TRBV5-3; clone_size: NA; j_call: TRBJ2-2; cdr3_aa: CARSLEETGELFF; cdr3_nt: TGTGCCAGAAGCTTGGAGGAGACCGGGGAGCTGTTTTTT
d_call: TRBD2; v_call: TRBV7-6; clone_size: NA; j_call: TRBJ2-1; cdr3_aa: CASSPWGTSGYNEQFF; cdr3_nt: TGTGCCAGCAGCCCTTGGGGGACTAGCGGGTACAATGAGCAGTTCTTC
d_call: TRBD1; v_call: TRBV20-1; clone_size: few; j_call: TRBJ2-1; cdr3_aa: CSAQTGYEQFF; cdr3_nt: TGCAGTGCACAGACAGGGTACGAGCAGTTCTTC
d_call: TRBD2; v_call: TRBV5-1; clone_size: NA; j_call: TRBJ2-2; cdr3_aa: CASSLAHLAGGELFF; cdr3_nt: TGCGCCAGCAGCTTGGCGCATCTAGCGGGCGGGGAGCTGTTTTTT
d_call: NA; v_call: TRBV20-1; clone_size: once; j_call: TRBJ2-3; cdr3_aa: CSASLGDTQYF; cdr3_nt: TGCAGTGCTAGTCTCGGAGATACGCAGTATTTT
d_call: TRBD2; v_call: TRBV27; clone_size: NA; j_call: TRBJ2-1; cdr3_aa: CASRPWSSGSIEQFF; cdr3_nt: TGTGCCAGCAGACCCTGGAGTAGCGGGAGCATTGAGCAGTTCTTC
d_call: NA; v_call: TRBV28; clone_size: NA; j_call: TRBJ2-7; cdr3_aa: CASRPNRLGQKSYEQYF; cdr3_nt: TGTGCCAGCAGACCAAATAGGTTGGGACAAAAGTCCTACGAGCAGTACTTC
d_call: NA; v_call: TRBV5-1; clone_size: NA; j_call: TRBJ2-1; cdr3_aa: CASSARHYNEQFF; cdr3_nt: TGCGCCAGCAGCGCGAGACATTACAATGAGCAGTTCTTC
d_call: NA; v_call: TRBV7-7; clone_size: NA; j_call: TRBJ1-1; cdr3_aa: CASSPLHRGGTEAFF; cdr3_nt: TGTGCTAGCAGCCCGCTACATCGCGGGGGCACTGAAGCTTTCTTT
d_call: NA; v_call: TRBV15; clone_size: NA; j_call: TRBJ1-4; cdr3_aa: CATSRDWGQDEKLFF; cdr3_nt: TGTGCCACCAGCAGAGATTGGGGGCAGGATGAAAAACTGTTTTTT
d_call: TRBD2; v_call: TRBV2; clone_size: NA; j_call: TRBJ2-3; cdr3_aa: CASSDSLTSGRAGDTQYF; cdr3_nt: TGTGCCAGCAGTGACTCCCTTACTAGCGGGAGGGCCGGGGATACGCAGTATTTT
d_call: NA; v_call: TRBV6-5; clone_size: few; j_call: TRBJ1-1; cdr3_aa: CASSSPLRGYTEAFF; cdr3_nt: TGTGCCAGCAGTTCACCTCTGAGGGGGTACACTGAAGCTTTCTTT
d_call: TRBD1; v_call: TRBV7-2; clone_size: NA; j_call: TRBJ1-1; cdr3_aa: CASRKTGTTSNTEAFF; cdr3_nt: TGTGCCAGCAGGAAGACAGGGACCACCTCGAACACTGAAGCTTTCTTT
d_call: TRBD1; v_call: TRBV6-5; clone_size: NA; j_call: TRBJ1-2; cdr3_aa: CASSYSAQGEYGYTF; cdr3_nt: TGTGCCAGCAGTTACTCGGCACAGGGGGAGTATGGCTACACCTTC
d_call: TRBD1; v_call: TRBV28; clone_size: NA; j_call: TRBJ2-7; cdr3_aa: CASSIRDRGFRNEQYF; cdr3_nt: TGTGCCAGCAGCATCCGGGACAGGGGGTTTAGGAACGAGCAGTACTTC
d_call: NA; v_call: TRBV10-3; clone_size: NA; j_call: TRBJ1-4; cdr3_aa: CAITPGGAAEKLFF; cdr3_nt: TGTGCCATCACGCCGGGGGGGGCCGCAGAAAAACTGTTTTTT
d_call: NA; v_call: TRBV5-6; clone_size: NA; j_call: TRBJ1-5; cdr3_aa: CASSLGQSNQPQHF; cdr3_nt: TGTGCCAGCAGCTTGGGCCAGAGCAATCAGCCCCAGCATTTT
d_call: TRBD1; v_call: TRBV27; clone_size: NA; j_call: TRBJ1-5; cdr3_aa: CASRLTGGLSNQPQHF; cdr3_nt: TGTGCCAGCAGGCTGACAGGGGGCCTGAGCAATCAGCCCCAGCATTTT